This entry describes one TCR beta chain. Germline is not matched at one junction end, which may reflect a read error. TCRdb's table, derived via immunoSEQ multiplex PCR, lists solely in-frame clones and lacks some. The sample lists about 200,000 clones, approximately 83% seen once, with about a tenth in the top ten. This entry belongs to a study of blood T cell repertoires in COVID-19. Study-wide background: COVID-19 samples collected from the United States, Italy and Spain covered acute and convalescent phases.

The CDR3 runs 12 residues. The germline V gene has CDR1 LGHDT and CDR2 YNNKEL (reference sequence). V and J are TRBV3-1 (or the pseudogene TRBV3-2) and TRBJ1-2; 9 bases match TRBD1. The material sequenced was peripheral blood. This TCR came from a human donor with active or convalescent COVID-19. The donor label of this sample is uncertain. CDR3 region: CASSPGTGPLAF. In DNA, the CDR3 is TGTGCCAGCAGCCCCGGGACAGGGCCTCTCGCCTTC.